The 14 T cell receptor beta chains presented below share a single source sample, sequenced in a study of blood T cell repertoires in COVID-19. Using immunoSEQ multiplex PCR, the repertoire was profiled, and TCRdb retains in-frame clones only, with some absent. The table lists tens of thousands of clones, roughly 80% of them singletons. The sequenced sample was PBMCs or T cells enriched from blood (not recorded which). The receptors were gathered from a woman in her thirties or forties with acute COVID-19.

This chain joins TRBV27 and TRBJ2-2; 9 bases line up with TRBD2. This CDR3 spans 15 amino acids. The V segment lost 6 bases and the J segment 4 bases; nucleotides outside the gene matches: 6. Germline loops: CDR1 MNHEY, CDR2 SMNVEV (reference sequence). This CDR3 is CASSPGLAGTGELFF. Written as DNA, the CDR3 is TGTGCCAGCAGCCCGGGACTAGCCGGCACCGGGGAGCTGTTTTTT.

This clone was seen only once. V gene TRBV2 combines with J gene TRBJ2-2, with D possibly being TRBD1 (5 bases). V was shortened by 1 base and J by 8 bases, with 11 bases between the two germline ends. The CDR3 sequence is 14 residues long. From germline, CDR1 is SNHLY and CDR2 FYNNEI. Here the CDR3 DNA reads TGTGCCAGCAGTGAAGAAGGGGTAAATGGGGAGCTGTTTTTT. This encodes CASSEEGVNGELFF.

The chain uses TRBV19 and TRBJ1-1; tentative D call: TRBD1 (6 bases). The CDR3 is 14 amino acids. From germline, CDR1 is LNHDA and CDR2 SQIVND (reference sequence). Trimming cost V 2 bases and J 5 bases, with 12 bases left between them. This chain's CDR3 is CASSISGRGTEAFF. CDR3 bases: TGTGCCAGTAGTATAAGTGGGAGGGGGACTGAAGCTTTCTTT.

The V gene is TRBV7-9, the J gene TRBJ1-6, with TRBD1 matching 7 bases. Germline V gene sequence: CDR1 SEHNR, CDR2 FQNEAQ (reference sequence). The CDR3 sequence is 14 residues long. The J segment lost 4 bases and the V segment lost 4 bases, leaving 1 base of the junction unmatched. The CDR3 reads CASSWDSYNSPLHF. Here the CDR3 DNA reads TGTGCCAGCAGCTGGGACAGTTATAATTCACCCCTCCACTTT.

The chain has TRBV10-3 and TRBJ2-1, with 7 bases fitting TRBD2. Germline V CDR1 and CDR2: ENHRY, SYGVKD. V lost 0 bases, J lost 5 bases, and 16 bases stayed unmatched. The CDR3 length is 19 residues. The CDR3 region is CAISESMGPSGRTDNEQFF. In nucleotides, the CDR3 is TGTGCCATCAGTGAGTCGATGGGTCCTAGCGGCCGAACCGACAATGAGCAGTTCTTC.

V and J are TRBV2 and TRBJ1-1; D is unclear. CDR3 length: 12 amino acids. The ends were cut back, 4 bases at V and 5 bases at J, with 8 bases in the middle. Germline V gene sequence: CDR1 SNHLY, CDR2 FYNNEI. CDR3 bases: TGTGCCAGCAGTGGCGGGATAACTGAAGCTTTCTTT. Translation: CASSGGITEAFF.

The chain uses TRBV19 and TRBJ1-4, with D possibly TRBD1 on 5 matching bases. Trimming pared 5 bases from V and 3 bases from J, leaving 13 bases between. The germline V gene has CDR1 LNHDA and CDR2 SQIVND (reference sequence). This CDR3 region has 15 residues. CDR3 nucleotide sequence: TGTGCCAGTAGTGTACCGGGACTGCCTAATGAAAAACTGTTTTTT. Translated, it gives CASSVPGLPNEKLFF. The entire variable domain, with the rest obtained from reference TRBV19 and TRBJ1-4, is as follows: DGGITQSPKYLFRKEGQNVTLSCEQNLNHDAMYWYRQDPGQGLRLIYYSQIVNDFQKGDIAEGYSVSREKKESFPLTVTSAQKNPTAFYLCASSVPGLPNEKLFFGSGTQLSVL.

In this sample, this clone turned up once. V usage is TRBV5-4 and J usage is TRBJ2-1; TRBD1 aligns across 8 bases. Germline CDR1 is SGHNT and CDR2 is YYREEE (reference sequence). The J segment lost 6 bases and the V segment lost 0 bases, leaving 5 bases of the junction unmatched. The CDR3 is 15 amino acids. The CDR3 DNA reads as TGTGCCAGCAGCTTGGCCAGGGGGCCAGGCAATGAGCAGTTCTTC. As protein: CASSLARGPGNEQFF.

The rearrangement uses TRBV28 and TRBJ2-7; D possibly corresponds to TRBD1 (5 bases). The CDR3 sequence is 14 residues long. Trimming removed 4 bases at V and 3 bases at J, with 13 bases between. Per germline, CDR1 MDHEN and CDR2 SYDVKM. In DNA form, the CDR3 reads TGTGCCAGCAGTTCCCCGACAGCTTACTACGAGCAGTACTTC. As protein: CASSSPTAYYEQYF.

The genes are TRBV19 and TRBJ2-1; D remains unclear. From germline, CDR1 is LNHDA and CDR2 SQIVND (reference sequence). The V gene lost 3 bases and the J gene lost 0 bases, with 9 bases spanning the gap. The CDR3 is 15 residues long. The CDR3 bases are TGTGCCAGTAGTATGAGACTCAGCTCCTACAATGAGCAGTTCTTC. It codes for CASSMRLSSYNEQFF.

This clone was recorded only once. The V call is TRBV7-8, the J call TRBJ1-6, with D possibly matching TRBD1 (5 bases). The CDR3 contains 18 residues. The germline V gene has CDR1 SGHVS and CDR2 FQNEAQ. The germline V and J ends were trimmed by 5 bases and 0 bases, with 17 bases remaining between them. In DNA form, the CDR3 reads TGTGCCAGCAGCCGACCAGCGGGACGGAGCTCCTATAATTCACCCCTCCACTTT. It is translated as CASSRPAGRSSYNSPLHF. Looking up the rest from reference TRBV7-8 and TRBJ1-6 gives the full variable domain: GAGVSQSPRYKVAKRGQDVALRCDPISGHVSLFWYQQALGQGPEFLTYFQNEAQLDKSGLPSDRFFAERPEGSVSTLKIQRTQQEDSAVYLCASSRPAGRSSYNSPLHFGNGTRLTVT.

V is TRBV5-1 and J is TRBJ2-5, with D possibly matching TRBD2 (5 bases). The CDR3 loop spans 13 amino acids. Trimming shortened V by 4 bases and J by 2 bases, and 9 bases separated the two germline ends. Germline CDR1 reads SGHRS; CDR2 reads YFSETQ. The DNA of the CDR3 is TGCGCCAGCAGCCAAGCGGAGCAAGAGACCCAGTACTTC. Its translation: CASSQAEQETQYF.

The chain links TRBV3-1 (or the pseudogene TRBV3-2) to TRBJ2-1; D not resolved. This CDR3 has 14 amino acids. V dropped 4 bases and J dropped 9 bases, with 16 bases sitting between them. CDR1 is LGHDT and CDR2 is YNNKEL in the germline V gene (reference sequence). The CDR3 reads CASSPSFVRGEQFF. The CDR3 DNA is TGTGCCAGCAGCCCGAGTTTTGTTCGTGGTGAGCAGTTCTTC.

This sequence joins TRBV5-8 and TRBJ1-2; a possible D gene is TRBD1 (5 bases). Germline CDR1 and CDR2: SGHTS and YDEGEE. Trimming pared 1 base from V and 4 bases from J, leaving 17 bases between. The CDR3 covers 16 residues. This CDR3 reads CASSLRAGSRRYGYTF. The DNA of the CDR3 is TGTGCCAGCAGCTTGAGAGCAGGGTCACGACGCTATGGCTACACCTTC.